One and the same sample provided the 20 T cell receptor beta chains below, sequenced in a study of blood T cells in healthy people across ages. Sample-barcoded 5' priming and a J-beta primer mix drove a second PCR of roughly 6 to 12 cycles. TCRdb recomputed calls from the 5' RACE reads with MiXCR, one row per CDR3 protein. Altogether fewer than 900,000 distinct CDR3 sequences are present, about 40% being singletons, with the ten largest covering around 20%. The sample consisted of blood. The receptors were sampled from a woman between 55 and 75 years old in good health.

This clonotype was seen many times. V gene TRBV7-2 combines with J gene TRBJ2-7; tentatively, D is TRBD1 or TRBD2 (6 bases each). Trimming pared 4 bases from V and 6 bases from J, leaving 10 bases between. This CDR3 spans 12 amino acids. CDR1 and CDR2 from the germline V gene are SGHTA and FQGNSA. This chain's CDR3 is CASSSGGGEQYF. The DNA of the CDR3 is TGTGCCAGCAGCTCCGGAGGGGGCGAGCAGTACTTC.

In this sample, this clonotype turned up many times. The chain is built from TRBV7-9 and TRBJ1-2; TRBD1 might be the D (5 bases). With 2 bases removed from V and 4 bases from J, the gap between germline ends came to 11 bases. The CDR3 is 14 amino acids. Germline lookup yields CDR1 SEHNR and CDR2 FQNEAQ (reference sequence). The CDR3 loop reads CASSLTEGSYGYTF. The CDR3 nucleotides are TGTGCCAGCAGCTTAACAGAGGGGAGCTATGGCTACACCTTC.

There are a few counts of this clonotype. J is TRBJ2-3 and V is TRBV5-1; 12 bases are shared with TRBD2. From germline, CDR1 is SGHRS and CDR2 YFSETQ. The trim removed 3 bases at V and 1 base at J, leaving 9 bases unmatched. This CDR3 is built from 18 residues. As DNA, the CDR3 is TGCGCCAGCAGCTACGCTAGCGGGGGGGTCGAAGGCACAGATACGCAGTATTTT. It yields the protein CASSYASGGVEGTDTQYF.

For this clonotype: One end of the junction fails to match germline, which may point to a read error. V and J are TRBV5-1 and TRBJ2-5; 9 nucleotides match TRBD2. Germline values: CDR1 SGHRS, CDR2 YFSETQ. CDR3 length equals 16 residues. Here the CDR3 reads CAGSTGLATSQETQYF. The CDR3, as DNA: TGCGCCGGCAGCACCGGACTAGCGACCAGCCAAGAGACCCAGTACTTC.

This clonotype showed up just a few times. The rearrangement uses TRBV7-2 and TRBJ2-5; the match to TRBD2 covers 15 bases. The length of the CDR3 is 17 residues. CDR1 is SGHTA and CDR2 is FQGNSA in the germline V gene. V gave up 4 bases and J gave up 7 bases; unmatched junction bases: 10. As DNA, the CDR3 is TGTGCCAGCAGCTCGGGACTAGCGGGGGGTTTGAGGGGGACCCAGTACTTC. Translation: CASSSGLAGGLRGTQYF.

The chain is built from TRBV9 and TRBJ2-3; D is possibly TRBD1 or TRBD2 (5 bases each). The ends were cut back, 7 bases at V and 0 bases at J, with 9 bases in the middle. From germline, CDR1 is SGDLS and CDR2 YYNGEE. This CDR3 is built from 13 residues. CDR3 sequence: CASGTASTDTQYF. The CDR3 DNA sequence: TGTGCCAGCGGGACGGCAAGCACAGATACGCAGTATTTT.

A single count supports this clonotype. This may be a read error: a much more frequent sequence differs by one nucleotide. This chain links TRBV10-3 with TRBJ2-7; TRBD2 matches at 10 bases. The CDR3 is 16 amino acids. Losses at the gene ends were 5 bases for V and 7 bases for J; bases not matched to a gene: 14. Germline lookup yields CDR1 ENHRY and CDR2 SYGVKD. The CDR3 coding sequence is TGTGCCATCAGTAACCTAGCGGGAGAAGGGAGCAATGAGCAGTACTTC. Its protein is CAISNLAGEGSNEQYF.

The chain links TRBV6-5 to TRBJ2-7; D might be TRBD1 or TRBD2, each matching 7 bases. The CDR3 is 16 amino acids. Trimming left V 6 bases short and J 7 bases short, with 25 bases between. Germline CDR1 and CDR2: MNHEY and SVGAGI. The CDR3 reads CASRSYRGLPYNEQYF. CDR3 DNA: TGTGCCAGCAGATCCTACAGGGGACTACCCTACAATGAGCAGTACTTC.

The V gene is TRBV7-6, the J gene TRBJ2-3; D possibly corresponds to TRBD1 (6 bases). CDR1 is SGHVS and CDR2 is FNYEAQ in the germline V gene. Trimming removed 2 bases at V and 0 bases at J, with 9 bases between. This CDR3 comprises 15 residues. The CDR3: CASSLTDRSTDTQYF. CDR3 nucleotide sequence: TGTGCCAGCAGCTTAACCGACAGGAGCACAGATACGCAGTATTTT.

V is TRBV20-1 and J is TRBJ2-7; TRBD2 agrees at 9 bases. The CDR3 contains 14 residues. J lost 6 bases, V lost 4 bases, and 10 bases had no gene match. Looked up from germline, CDR1 is DFQATT and CDR2 is SNEGSKA (reference sequence). CDR3 sequence (DNA): TGCAGTGCTACTCCGGGACTAGCTTTTTGCGAGCAGTACTTC. Translated: CSATPGLAFCEQYF.

There are many counts of this clonotype. The chain recombines TRBV20-1 with TRBJ2-7; D may be TRBD1 (7 bases). This CDR3 has 13 residues. V was shortened by 6 bases and J by 2 bases, with 14 bases between the two germline ends. Per germline, CDR1 DFQATT and CDR2 SNEGSKA (reference sequence). This CDR3 reads CSAPSGGTYEQYF. The CDR3 bases are TGCAGTGCCCCATCAGGGGGGACCTACGAGCAGTACTTC.

V and J are TRBV20-1 and TRBJ2-3; 7 nucleotides line up with TRBD2. V gave up 7 bases and J gave up 0 bases; unmatched junction bases: 7. Per the germline V gene, CDR1 is DFQATT and CDR2 is SNEGSKA (reference sequence). CDR3 length: 14 residues. CDR3 nucleotide sequence: TGCAGTGGGGGGGGGGAATCTAGCACAGATACGCAGTATTTT. It codes for CSGGGESSTDTQYF.

This clonotype was seen a handful of times. The V call is TRBV10-3, the J call TRBJ2-3; TRBD1 is a possible D gene (5 bases). CDR1 is ENHRY and CDR2 is SYGVKD in the germline V gene. V lost 10 bases, J lost 0 bases, and 11 bases lay in between. CDR3 length: 13 residues. The CDR3 loop is CATRQLSTDTQYF. The CDR3 DNA reads TGTGCCACCAGACAGCTTAGCACAGATACGCAGTATTTT.

The chain couples TRBV28 to TRBJ2-4, with a possible D match to TRBD2 (5 bases). Trimming left V 3 bases short and J 6 bases short, with 12 bases between. Germline assignment: CDR1 MDHEN and CDR2 SYDVKM. CDR3 length equals 14 residues. The CDR3 DNA is TGTGCCAGCAGTTTGCGGGCCGTGGGAAACATTCAGTACTTC. Amino acids: CASSLRAVGNIQYF.

J is TRBJ2-2 and V is TRBV4-1; D uncertain. Germline CDR1 reads MGHRA; CDR2 reads YSYEKL. The CDR3 has 15 residues. V lost 0 bases to trimming and J lost 7 bases, with 12 bases between them. The CDR3 region has the DNA TGCGCCAGCAGCCAAGATGACGGCGTAATCGGGGAGCTGTTTTTT. Its protein product is CASSQDDGVIGELFF.

The V and J genes are TRBV20-1 and TRBJ1-1; 7 positions agree with TRBD1. CDR3 size: 14 residues. V lost 5 bases to trimming and J lost 1 base; unmatched junction nucleotides: 7. Per the germline V gene, CDR1 is DFQATT and CDR2 is SNEGSKA (reference sequence). In nucleotides, the CDR3 is TGCAGTGCTGGGAAACAGGGGCGGAACACTGAAGCTTTCTTT. Translation: CSAGKQGRNTEAFF.

V usage is TRBV20-1 and J usage is TRBJ2-3; a possible D gene is TRBD2 (6 bases). V shed 6 bases and J shed 3 bases, with 16 bases lying between them. The V gene's germline CDR1 is DFQATT and CDR2 SNEGSKA (reference sequence). The CDR3 extends over 14 amino acids. CDR3 sequence (DNA): TGCAGTGCCCTTAGCGGACTGGGAACAGATACGCAGTATTTT. Translated, it gives CSALSGLGTDTQYF.

V and J are TRBV7-2 and TRBJ2-5; possibly TRBD1 for D (6 bases). There are 15 residues in the CDR3. Germline CDR1 and CDR2: SGHTA and FQGNSA. Trimming removed 5 bases from V and 2 bases from J, with 15 bases in between. The CDR3: CASSPLQGGQETQYF. In nucleotides, the CDR3 is TGTGCCAGCAGCCCTTTACAGGGTGGACAAGAGACCCAGTACTTC.

Here the CDR3 reads CASSRGPWGDTQYF. CDR3 nucleotides: TGCGCCAGCAGTCGAGGCCCCTGGGGAGATACGCAGTATTTT. The rearrangement uses TRBV5-1 and TRBJ2-3, with D hard to call. This CDR3 comprises 14 residues. Germline V CDR1 and CDR2: SGHRS, YFSETQ. Trimming pared 5 bases from V and 5 bases from J, leaving 15 bases between.

CDR3: CASSSPWRALGYYEQYF. DNA for the CDR3: TGTGCCAGCAGTTCCCCGTGGAGGGCGTTAGGTTACTACGAGCAGTACTTC. The V gene is TRBV28, the J gene TRBJ2-7; tentative D call: TRBD2 (6 bases). V was trimmed by 4 bases and J by 3 bases, leaving 22 bases between them. Germline V gene lookup returns CDR1 MDHEN and CDR2 SYDVKM. The CDR3 loop spans 17 amino acids.